The 10 T cell receptor beta chains given below trace back to one sample, sequenced in a study of T cells after posttransplantation cyclophosphamide. The protocol was immunoSEQ multiplex PCR, while the TCRdb copy is restricted to in-frame clones and leaves out a portion. The sample holds 8,000 to 10,000 clones; roughly 85% are singletons and the top ten take about 16%. Busulfan-fludarabine conditioning, marrow transplant, and cyclophosphamide on days +3 and +4 were administered. The sequencing used PBMCs, collected 1903 days after a stem cell transplant with posttransplant cyclophosphamide. Receptor source: a female patient between 35 and 55 years old who received an allogeneic stem cell transplant from a related donor, was CMV-positive, and had no GVHD. A subset of T cells may come from the graft donor.

The chain has TRBV5-1 and TRBJ2-7, with 9 nucleotides matching TRBD2. The J segment lost 1 base and the V segment lost 0 bases, leaving 2 bases of the junction unmatched. CDR1 and CDR2 from the germline V gene are SGHRS and YFSETQ. This CDR3 comprises 15 residues. The CDR3 DNA is TGCGCCAGCAGCTTGGTGGCGGGGGGGTCCTACGAGCAGTACTTC. It specifies CASSLVAGGSYEQYF.

By proportion, this clone is large. Other DNA sequences of this sample code for an identical CDR3. The CDR3 DNA follows: TGCGCCAGCAGCTTGGCTTTCGGACAGGGAGGCGAGCAGTACTTC. It specifies CASSLAFGQGGEQYF. V and J are TRBV5-1 and TRBJ2-7, with 8 bases lining up with TRBD1. From germline, CDR1 is SGHRS and CDR2 YFSETQ. The CDR3 length is 15 residues. Germline trimming cut 0 bases from V and 6 bases from J; bases unmatched to any gene: 8.

This clone is classed as medium-sized (0.01 to 0.1%). This chain uses TRBV18 with TRBJ2-7; TRBD1 aligns across 9 bases. V was pared by 5 bases and J by 4 bases, with 6 bases of the junction left unmatched. The CDR3 consists of 14 residues. CDR1 and CDR2 from the germline V gene are KGHSH and LQKENI. The CDR3 loop is CASSDTGGLYEQYF. The CDR3 DNA follows: TGTGCCAGCTCAGATACAGGGGGCCTATACGAGCAGTACTTC.

V is TRBV9 and J is TRBJ2-3, with TRBD1 matching 7 bases. CDR3 length: 16 residues. From germline, CDR1 is SGDLS and CDR2 YYNGEE. V shed 0 bases, J shed 2 bases, and the junction held 6 bases outside the gene matches. The CDR3: CASSVVGRGNTDTQYF. The DNA for the CDR3 is TGTGCCAGCAGCGTAGTGGGCAGGGGGAACACAGATACGCAGTATTTT.

V is TRBV18 and J is TRBJ1-1; 7 positions agree with TRBD1. Losses at the gene ends were 5 bases for V and 4 bases for J; bases not matched to a gene: 13. CDR1 KGHSH and CDR2 LQKENI come from the germline V gene. The CDR3 runs 16 residues. The CDR3 loop reads CASSSLPSQGGTEAFF. CDR3 nucleotide sequence: TGTGCCAGCTCATCTCTCCCCTCTCAGGGGGGCACTGAAGCTTTCTTT.

V gene TRBV7-8 combines with J gene TRBJ1-1; D is unclear. The CDR3 has 13 residues. Germline values: CDR1 SGHVS, CDR2 FQNEAQ. Between the trimmed V and J ends, which lost 5 bases and 3 bases, there was a span of 10 bases. The DNA for the CDR3 is TGTGCCAGCAGCCCGGGAGTTGACACTGAAGCTTTCTTT. This sequence encodes CASSPGVDTEAFF.

The chain uses TRBV9 and TRBJ1-6; D ambiguous. V was clipped by 1 base and J by 2 bases, with 13 bases between them. From germline, CDR1 is SGDLS and CDR2 YYNGEE. There are 17 residues in the CDR3. CDR3 region: CASSVKAEQTYNSPLHF. In nucleotides, the CDR3 is TGTGCCAGCAGCGTAAAGGCGGAACAAACCTATAATTCACCCCTCCACTTT.

The V call is TRBV4-1, the J call TRBJ2-3; 9 bases are shared with TRBD2. This CDR3 spans 15 amino acids. Germline V gene lookup returns CDR1 MGHRA and CDR2 YSYEKL. Trimming removed 0 bases from V and 4 bases from J; junction bases left unmatched: 2. As DNA, the CDR3 is TGCGCCAGCAGCCAAGAGGGACTAGCAGCAGATACGCAGTATTTT. This gives the protein CASSQEGLAADTQYF.

The chain has TRBV5-6 and TRBJ2-7, with D possibly being TRBD2 (6 bases). The CDR3 has 17 amino acids. The V gene lost 0 bases and the J gene lost 0 bases, with 16 bases spanning the gap. Germline CDR1 and CDR2: SGHDT and YYEEEE. The CDR3 loop reads CASSLGWRGSFSYEQYF. The DNA of the CDR3 is TGTGCCAGCAGCTTGGGATGGCGGGGTTCATTCTCCTACGAGCAGTACTTC.

This clone was picked up one time. The chain recombines TRBV7-9 with TRBJ2-3; TRBD2 aligns across 8 bases. Germline V gene lookup returns CDR1 SEHNR and CDR2 FQNEAQ (reference sequence). The CDR3 covers 16 residues. Losses at the gene ends were 2 bases for V and 0 bases for J; bases not matched to a gene: 4. The chain's CDR3 is CASSLSAGGSTDTQYF. For the CDR3, the DNA is TGTGCCAGCAGCTTAAGCGCGGGGGGTAGCACAGATACGCAGTATTTT.